This T cell receptor (beta chain) was obtained from a study of shared clonotypes between healthy human individuals. Details on this clone: Other nucleotide sequences from this sample produce the same CDR3.

TCRdb's copy holds only in-frame clones and misses some; the assay was immunoSEQ multiplex PCR. The sample shows about 990,000 clones, more than 75% of them seen only once. The sequenced sample was memory CD4+ T cells from PBMCs. Specified subset: CD45RA-negative fraction. This receptor was identified in a man aged 18 to 35 in good health. Some clones in this sample may be carry-over from other donors' samples.

The CDR3 DNA sequence: TGCAGTGCTAGGGACGAAAAACTGTTTTTT. It encodes CSARDEKLFF. The chain is built from TRBV20-1 and TRBJ1-4; unclear D gene. With 3 bases removed from V and 8 bases from J, the gap between germline ends came to 4 bases. The CDR3 spans 10 residues. Germline-derived CDR1 and CDR2 are DFQATT and SNEGSKA (reference sequence).